The next 21 T cell receptor beta chains were all read from a single sample in a study of naive and memory T cell subsets. An equimolar mix of two oligonucleotides served as the beta constant-region primer for TRBC1 and TRBC2. Each CDR3 protein is one row after TCRdb ran MiXCR on the UMI-ligation and nested PCR reads. The table has tens of thousands of distinct CDR3 sequences, 11% seen once. Material: central memory CD8+ T cells from blood. Every receptor here comes from a human donor in good health.

The chain carries TRBV24-1 and TRBJ2-1; the match to TRBD1 covers 9 bases. With 0 bases clipped from V and 8 bases from J, the junction kept 13 bases outside the gene matches. The CDR3 has 18 residues. Germline loops: CDR1 KGHDR, CDR2 SFDVKD. CDR3 in amino acids: CATSDLRTSGQGVYEQFF. The CDR3 region has the DNA TGTGCCACCAGTGATTTGCGAACCTCGGGACAGGGTGTTTATGAGCAGTTCTTC.

This clonotype was detected many times. This sequence joins TRBV9 and TRBJ2-5; 11 bases agree with TRBD1. Germline V lookup: CDR1 SGDLS, CDR2 YYNGEE. There are 15 residues in the CDR3. V gave up 6 bases and J gave up 4 bases; unmatched junction bases: 8. CDR3 amino acids: CASTNSGTGGETQYF. The CDR3 bases are TGTGCCAGCACGAATAGCGGGACAGGGGGAGAGACCCAGTACTTC.

In this sample, this clonotype turned up a few times. The chain couples TRBV6-1 to TRBJ2-1; weak D call: TRBD1 (7 bases). The CDR3 consists of 17 residues. The germline V gene has CDR1 MNHNS and CDR2 SASEGT. Trimming left V 0 bases short and J 7 bases short, with 19 bases between. The CDR3 sequence is CASSEAVVRQGGNEQFF. The CDR3 nucleotides read TGTGCCAGCAGTGAAGCGGTAGTGAGACAGGGAGGTAATGAGCAGTTCTTC.

The V and J genes are TRBV7-9 and TRBJ2-7, with TRBD2 identical over 7 bases. The J segment lost 2 bases and the V segment lost 5 bases, leaving 3 bases of the junction unmatched. The germline V gene encodes CDR1 SEHNR and CDR2 FQNEAQ (reference sequence). The CDR3 sequence is 13 residues long. In nucleotides, the CDR3 is TGTGCCAGCAGCCCAGCGGGGACCTACGAGCAGTACTTC. This sequence encodes CASSPAGTYEQYF.

V is TRBV7-6 and J is TRBJ2-7; a weak D match, TRBD2 (6 bases). The length of the CDR3 is 15 residues. The germline CDR1 and CDR2 sequences are SGHVS and FNYEAQ. Deletions cut 1 base from V and 0 bases from J, with 10 bases between. The CDR3 here is CASSLGSGLSYEQYF. DNA for the CDR3: TGTGCCAGCAGCTTAGGGTCGGGACTCTCCTACGAGCAGTACTTC.

The chain employs TRBV9 and TRBJ2-7, with 8 bases identical to TRBD1. Germline V lookup: CDR1 SGDLS, CDR2 YYNGEE. The CDR3 runs 14 residues. Unmatched junction bases numbered 7, after V lost 4 bases and J lost 4 bases. This CDR3 is CASSSGTGLYEQYF. The DNA for the CDR3 is TGTGCCAGCAGCTCCGGGACAGGACTATACGAGCAGTACTTC.

Of note for this clonotype: With a much larger clone just one base away, this may be a read error. The chain has TRBV5-1 and TRBJ1-1; D is unresolved. Germline V gives CDR1 SGHRS, CDR2 YFSETQ. This CDR3 has 13 amino acids. The CDR3 sequence: CASSLGMESEALF. CDR3 DNA sequence: TGCGCCAGCAGCTTGGGGATGGAGAGTGAAGCTCTCTTT.

This clonotype was detected only a few times. This chain joins TRBV9 and TRBJ2-2; D remains unclear. Germline V CDR1 and CDR2: SGDLS, YYNGEE. V lost 1 base, J lost 0 bases, and 10 bases lay in between. This CDR3 has 16 residues. The CDR3 is CASSVFFSSNTGELFF. The CDR3 DNA reads as TGTGCCAGCAGCGTATTTTTCAGTTCGAACACCGGGGAGCTGTTTTTT.

There are a few counts of this clonotype. This chain connects TRBV30 to TRBJ2-1; 7 bases are a match to TRBD2. CDR1 and CDR2 from the germline V gene are GTSNPN and SVGIG (reference sequence). The CDR3 totals 13 residues. Losses at the gene ends were 7 bases for V and 6 bases for J; bases not matched to a gene: 9. CDR3 nucleotide sequence: TGTGCCTACCGAGGCGGGAGTTTCAATGAGCAGTTCTTC. The encoded protein is CAYRGGSFNEQFF.

Concerning this clonotype: It may be a read error: a sequence one base away is much more abundant. The V gene is TRBV5-1, the J gene TRBJ2-3; a possible D gene is TRBD2 (5 bases). The CDR3 extends over 16 amino acids. In germline, CDR1 is SGHRS, CDR2 YFSETQ. V was cut by 0 bases and J by 1 base, with 12 bases left in between. The CDR3 DNA follows: TGCGCCAGCAGCTTGGCCGGTAGGACTGGCACAGATACGCAGTATTTT. Its protein product is CASSLAGRTGTDTQYF.

Many counts were recorded for this clonotype. CDR3 sequence reads: CASSEDSNYGYTF. DNA for the CDR3: TGTGCCAGCAGCGAGGACAGTAACTATGGCTACACCTTC. The chain couples TRBV9 to TRBJ1-2; tentatively, D is TRBD1 (6 bases). Trimming cost V 3 bases and J 1 base, with 7 bases left between them. The CDR3 contains 13 residues. The V gene's germline CDR1 is SGDLS and CDR2 YYNGEE.

Only a few counts were recorded for this clonotype. V and J are TRBV6-5 and TRBJ1-3; D is uncertain. V dropped 2 bases and J dropped 8 bases, with 10 bases sitting between them. Germline V gene lookup returns CDR1 MNHEY and CDR2 SVGAGI. This CDR3 comprises 13 residues. The CDR3 is CASSYGIADTIYF. The CDR3 DNA sequence: TGTGCCAGCAGTTACGGGATCGCGGACACCATATATTTT.

This clonotype was seen many times. This sequence joins TRBV6-2 or TRBV6-3 and TRBJ2-1; D gene uncertain. The CDR3 totals 14 residues. Germline CDR1 is MNHEY and CDR2 is SVGEGT. Trimming shortened V by 0 bases and J by 0 bases, and 3 bases separated the two germline ends. The CDR3 loop is CASSYSDSYNEQFF. The CDR3, as DNA: TGTGCCAGCAGTTACTCGGACTCCTACAATGAGCAGTTCTTC.

This clonotype was picked up a small number of times. This chain connects TRBV18 to TRBJ2-5; 7 bases line up with TRBD2. Germline CDR1 is KGHSH and CDR2 is LQKENI. The CDR3 consists of 16 residues. CDR3: CVSSARFASGQETQYF. The CDR3 coding sequence is TGTGTAAGCTCAGCTCGTTTCGCTAGCGGCCAAGAGACCCAGTACTTC.

The table lists this clonotype with a few counts. J is TRBJ2-3 and V is TRBV11-2, with D hard to call. The germline V gene encodes CDR1 SGHAT and CDR2 FQNNGV. Deletions cut 0 bases from V and 0 bases from J, with 4 bases between. The length of the CDR3 is 14 residues. The CDR3 protein is CASSLDGSTDTQYF. The CDR3 region has the DNA TGTGCCAGCAGCTTAGACGGGAGCACAGATACGCAGTATTTT. Using reference TRBV11-2 and TRBJ2-3 for the parts outside the CDR3, the full variable domain is EAGVAQSPRYKIIEKRQSVAFWCNPISGHATLYWYQQILGQGPKLLIQFQNNGVVDDSQLPKDRFSAERLKGVDSTLKIQPAKLEDSAVYLCASSLDGSTDTQYFGPGTRLTVL.

The V call is TRBV20-1, the J call TRBJ1-3, with D hard to call. CDR1 is DFQATT and CDR2 is SNEGSKA in the germline V gene (reference sequence). Deletions cut 2 bases from V and 0 bases from J, with 11 bases between. This CDR3 is built from 15 residues. CDR3: CSARPRRGSGNTIYF. The CDR3, as DNA: TGCAGTGCTAGACCCCGGCGGGGCTCTGGAAACACCATATATTTT.

As to this clonotype: The CDR3 does not end in the conserved phenylalanine or tryptophan, so this is likely a read error. The rearrangement links TRBV24-1 to TRBJ2-2; D is undetermined. The germline gives CDR1 KGHDR, CDR2 SFDVKD. This CDR3 spans 15 amino acids. Deletions cut 0 bases from V and 1 base from J, with 5 bases between. For the CDR3, the DNA is TGTGCCACCAGTGATTTGGACAAGAACACCGGGGAGCTGTTTCTT. Protein product: CATSDLDKNTGELFL.

This clonotype showed up many times. J is TRBJ1-1 and V is TRBV11-2; TRBD1 agrees at 8 bases. Germline V lookup: CDR1 SGHAT, CDR2 FQNNGV. After removal of 2 bases from V and 0 bases from J, the junction contained 11 bases not matched to a gene. CDR3 size: 18 residues. CDR3 coding DNA: TGTGCCAGCAGCTTATATAGACAGGGGCGAGACGTGAACACTGAAGCTTTCTTT. Translation gives CASSLYRQGRDVNTEAFF.

This clonotype is medium-sized within its sample. This chain uses TRBV5-5 with TRBJ1-4; D is possibly TRBD1 (5 bases). The CDR3 runs to 13 residues. Trimming left V 7 bases short and J 4 bases short, with 11 bases between. Germline V gives CDR1 SGHKS, CDR2 YYEKEE (reference sequence). This CDR3 is CASQGDLNEKLFF. The CDR3 DNA sequence: TGTGCCAGCCAAGGGGACCTTAATGAAAAACTGTTTTTT.

This clonotype was counted many times. The chain carries TRBV27 and TRBJ2-7; TRBD2 might be the D (7 bases). The CDR3 is made up of 15 amino acids. Germline CDR1 is MNHEY and CDR2 is SMNVEV (reference sequence). Trimming stripped 5 bases from V and 7 bases from J, with 21 bases between. The CDR3 sequence is CASSRGGYREHEQYF. The CDR3 nucleotides are TGTGCCAGCAGTCGGGGAGGGTACAGGGAACATGAGCAGTACTTC.

A few counts support this clonotype. The J gene is TRBJ2-1, the V gene TRBV7-9; 9 nucleotides align to TRBD1. V shed 4 bases, J shed 8 bases, and the junction held 3 bases outside the gene matches. Germline V lookup: CDR1 SEHNR, CDR2 FQNEAQ (reference sequence). This CDR3 is 13 amino acids long. The CDR3 nucleotides are TGTGCCAGCAGCTCGACAGGGGGTGATGAGCAGTTCTTC. Translation gives CASSSTGGDEQFF.